Listed below are T cell receptor beta chains from one sample, sequenced in a study of control samples from healthy donors and cancer patients. Assay used: immunoSEQ multiplex PCR; TCRdb lists only in-frame clones, some missing. This table holds about 79,000 clones, 93% found once. Material for sequencing was PBMCs. These receptor sequences come from a woman in her thirties or forties with lung cancer. CDR3s leave out the opening cysteine and the closing phenylalanine or tryptophan.

TRBJ1-1 TRBV18 ASSPAMNTEAF
TRBJ1-4 TRBV18 ASSRGQDEKLF
TRBJ1-6 TRBV9 ASSRTGAANSPLH
TRBJ2-5 TRBV19 ASSKGGSGAQETQY
TRBJ2-7 TRBV30 AWSVPQKEPSYEQY
TRBJ1-2 TRBV6-5 ASSFDRVNYGYT
TRBJ1-6 TRBV28 ASSREPLSGSPLH
TRBJ2-7 TRBV28 ASSLLYERRD
TRBJ2-2 TRBV5-1 ASSPGYSGELF
TRBJ1-1 TRBV5-6 ASSSEGVGFEAF
TRBJ2-7 TRBV2 ASKGGLHYEQY
TRBJ1-3 TRBV9 ASSVQNSGNTIY
TRBJ2-7 TRBV5-6 ASSLGQSFPPYEQY
TRBJ1-4 TRBV29-1 SVAGGGIGEKLF
TRBJ1-5 TRBV3-1/TRBV3-2 ASSLTVGGGPQH
TRBJ1-4 TRBV18 ASSLAAQDPEKLF
TRBJ2-5 TRBV28 ASSSPGLAGEETQY
TRBJ1-6 TRBV19 ASRDRGRSYNSPLH
TRBJ2-1 TRBV27 ATNRNSGVNNEQF
TRBJ2-3 TRBV3-1/TRBV3-2 ASSQDVRSTDTQY
TRBJ2-2 TRBV9 ASSPPASGGGSGELF
TRBJ1-2 TRBV10-3 AIGQNYGYT
TRBJ2-1 TRBV6-5 ASSLFDWSGGNEQF
TRBJ1-1 TRBV6-1 ASSDATGGATEAF
TRBJ1-3 TRBV5-1 ASSSGTPGNTIY
TRBJ1-1 TRBV15 ATSRDRATTEAF
TRBJ2-1 TRBV25-1 ASSVSAAGSYNEQF
TRBJ2-3 TRBV7-2 ASSRGALTDTQY
TRBJ1-1 TRBV19 ASRANTEAF
TRBJ2-7 TRBV19 ASSIIDRGSYEQY
TRBJ2-7 TRBV6-5 ASISGDRPPYEQY
TRBJ2-1 TRBV7-3 ASSRFSGDYNEQF
TRBJ1-2 TRBV19 ASFNWGNYGYT
TRBJ2-5 TRBV21-1 ASSKDGLAGVQETQY
TRBJ2-3 TRBV7-9 ASSALGTGYTDTQY
TRBJ2-3 TRBV14 ASSQGEGNSDTQY
TRBJ1-1 TRBV19 ASSLTGVLNTEAF
TRBJ1-3 TRBV7-9 ASSSQGLVAGNTIY
TRBJ1-5 TRBV3-1/TRBV3-2 ARSRGGVVNQPQH
TRBJ1-2 TRBV7-9 ASSPGHLDSYT
TRBJ1-6 TRBV20-1 SASAGNSYNSPLH
TRBJ2-5 TRBV3-1/TRBV3-2 ASSQDRMAQY
TRBJ1-1 TRBV6-2/TRBV6-3 ASSRTDSTEAF
TRBJ1-6 TRBV6-6 ASSRQGATSSYNSPLH
TRBJ2-1 TRBV4-1 ASSQGPGQGAAYNEQF
TRBJ1-2 TRBV30 AWEDGLGYGYT
TRBJ1-2 TRBV5-1 ASSPTEWDYGYT
TRBJ1-4 TRBV25-1 ASSALTSATNEKLF
TRBJ1-5 TRBV19 ASSITGMNQPQH
TRBJ1-5 TRBV28 ASSLGTGVNQPQH
TRBJ2-7 TRBV7-9 ASSASGTELMRY
TRBJ2-1 TRBV11-3 ASSLGSGYNEQF
TRBJ2-7 TRBV27 ASSLSTVLYEQY